This TCR beta chain was obtained from a study of blood T cell repertoires in COVID-19 (dated by TCRdb to about 2020). Regarding the complete study: Samples covering the acute and convalescent phases of COVID-19 were provided by collaborators in the United States, Italy and Spain. The material from the prospective study consisted of cDNA or gDNA derived from T cells, B-cell-depleted T cells, or PBMCs. Deeply sampled blood TCRbeta repertoires from subjects exposed to, actively infected with, or recovered from COVID-19 were included in the dataset. A freely available public database, intended as a resource for researchers studying the immune response to SARS-CoV-2, is where the repertoires were released. Nearly every sample came with metadata listing a de-identified subject ID, COVID-19 status, age in years and sex. Where HLA class I and class II types were available, the types were taken from metadata supplied by the sample provider, not from assay-based typing. Samples were obtained from the ongoing ImmuneRACE study (first 160 participants) and from some 1,300 subjects provided by 6 global collaborators.

Overall results and qualifications from the work: Clinical and demographic metadata were provided uncurated, with the amount varying by source and participant.

Based on the germline V gene (reference sequence), the CDR1 and CDR2 sequences are LGHDT and YNNKEL. Relative to germline, V is 4 bases shorter and J is 2 bases shorter, with 9 bases between their ends. From its cysteine to its phenylalanine, the CDR3 spans 14 amino acids. Only CDR3 DNA remains: 42 bases, in frame from the first base. In the case of this clone: It lacks a known antigen. No per-base quality is available; no much larger clone lies one base away.

TCRbeta CDR3 regions were amplified from genomic DNA by means of the immunoSEQ Assay, a bias-controlled multiplex PCR. The original methods were these. Nucleated cell counts per sample were estimated from amplification of reference gene primers within the assay. To quantify the absolute abundance of each unique TCRbeta CDR3 rearrangement, sequence reads were collapsed and filtered. Productive Simpson clonality was computed per sample as the square root of Simpson's diversity index over productive rearrangements. TCRdb provides this immuneACCESS table in a form limited to in-frame rearrangements. Some clones are lacking; in checked studies, under half of them reflect an unresolved V gene, and why the rest are absent is not known. V and J calls and clone size are those listed in that table; D and trimming were worked out from the DNA. The sample yields roughly 260,000 clones; roughly nine tenths were counted once. The top ten clones comprise around a tenth of the sample.

Samples from volunteer blood donors who had recovered from COVID-19 were contributed by a second Seattle source. Collaborating institutions collected whole blood in K2EDTA tubes following their own protocols. For TCRbeta analysis, collaborators shipped samples as frozen whole blood, isolated PBMCs, or DNA extracted from either of those sample types. Rearrangement joined TRBV3-1 (or the pseudogene TRBV3-2) to TRBJ1-3, with the D gene call left open. This sequence was found in a man aged 35-49 years who had recovered from COVID-19. The sample taken for sequencing was peripheral blood. The nucleotide sequence reads as follows: TGTGCCAGCAGCCCGTACGACACTGGAAACACCATATATTTT. Its protein reads: CASSPYDTGNTIYF.